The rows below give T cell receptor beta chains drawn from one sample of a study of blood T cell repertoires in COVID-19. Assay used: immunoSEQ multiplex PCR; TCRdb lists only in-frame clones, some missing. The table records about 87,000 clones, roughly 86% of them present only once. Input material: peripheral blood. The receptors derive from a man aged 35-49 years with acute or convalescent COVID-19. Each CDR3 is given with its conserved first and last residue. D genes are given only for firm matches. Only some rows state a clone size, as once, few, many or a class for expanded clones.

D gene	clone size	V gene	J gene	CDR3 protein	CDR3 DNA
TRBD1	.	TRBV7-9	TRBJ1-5	CASSSDRDPNQPQHF	TGTGCCAGCAGTTCTGACAGGGACCCCAATCAGCCCCAGCATTTT
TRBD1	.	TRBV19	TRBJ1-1	CASSIRGLGNTEAFF	TGTGCCAGTAGTATCAGGGGGCTTGGGAACACTGAAGCTTTCTTT
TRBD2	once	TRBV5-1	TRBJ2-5	CASSVSSGRLETQYF	TGCGCCAGCAGCGTATCTAGCGGGAGGCTGGAGACCCAGTACTTC
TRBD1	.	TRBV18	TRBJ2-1	CASSPRTGGSYNEQFF	TGTGCCAGCTCACCACGAACAGGGGGATCCTACAATGAGCAGTTCTTC
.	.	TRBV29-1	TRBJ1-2	CSVDGPLGYTF	TGCAGCGTTGACGGTCCCCTCGGCTACACCTTC
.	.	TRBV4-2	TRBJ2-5	CASSQDQVGALDF	TGTGCCAGCAGCCAAGATCAGGTGGGGGCCCTAGACTTC
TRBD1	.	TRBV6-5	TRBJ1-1	CASSSRDSMNTEAFF	TGTGCCAGCAGTTCCCGGGACAGCATGAACACTGAAGCTTTCTTT
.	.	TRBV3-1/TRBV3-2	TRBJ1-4	CASSQGEKLFF	TGTGCCAGCAGCCAGGGCGAAAAACTGTTTTTT
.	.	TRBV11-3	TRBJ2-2	CASSPSRLKDSANTGELFF	TGTGCCAGCAGCCCTAGTCGTCTCAAAGACAGCGCGAACACCGGGGAGCTGTTTTTT
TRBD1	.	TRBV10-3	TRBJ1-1	CAISERDRGAFF	TGTGCCATCAGTGAGCGGGACAGGGGAGCTTTCTTT
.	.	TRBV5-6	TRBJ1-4	CASSWGAANEKLFF	TGTGCCAGCAGCTGGGGCGCCGCTAATGAAAAACTGTTTTTT
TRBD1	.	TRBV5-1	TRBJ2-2	CASSKGTGDLNTGELFF	TGCGCCAGCAGCAAAGGGACAGGGGATCTGAACACCGGGGAGCTGTTTTTT
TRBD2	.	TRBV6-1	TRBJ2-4	CASSEPGSGRGRGNIQYF	TGTGCCAGCAGTGAACCCGGTAGCGGGAGGGGGCGAGGGAACATTCAGTACTTC
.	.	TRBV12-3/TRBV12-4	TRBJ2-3	CASSLSLDTQYF	TGTGCCAGCAGTTTGAGTTTGGATACGCAGTATTTT
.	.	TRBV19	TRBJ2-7	CASNYRTGAGEQYF	TGTGCCAGTAACTATCGGACGGGAGCCGGGGAGCAGTACTTC
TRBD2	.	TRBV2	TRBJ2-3	CASSVLGGGADTQYF	TGTGCCAGCAGTGTTCTAGGTGGGGGGGCAGATACGCAGTATTTT
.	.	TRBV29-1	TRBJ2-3	CSVDATTSTDTQYF	TGCAGCGTTGACGCTACTACAAGCACAGATACGCAGTATTTT